Listed below are T cell receptor beta chains from one sample, sequenced in a study of spatial heterogeneity in lung cancer. TCRdb passed the 5' RACE reads through MiXCR, listing each CDR3 protein once. The sample lists some 7,800 distinct CDR3 sequences, around 5% occurring once. Sequences were derived from lung tumor tissue, sampled at surgery. The receptor set was obtained from a male donor with early-stage non-small cell lung cancer. Both conserved end residues are part of each CDR3. Fields, in order: CDR3 DNA, CDR3 protein, clone size, V gene, D gene, J gene. A D gene is named only where the DNA matches it firmly. Size is stated for part of the rows, as once, few or many counts, or as a class when the clone is expanded.

CDR3nt: TGTGCCAGCAGCGCCCCTGGCTCTCGGGGCTACACCTTC
CDR3aa: CASSAPGSRGYTF
abundance: .
v_gene: TRBV7-9
d_gene: .
j_gene: TRBJ1-2

CDR3nt: TGCGCCAGCAGCCAAGATCCCCAGGGAACAGGAAACACCATATATTTT
CDR3aa: CASSQDPQGTGNTIYF
abundance: many
v_gene: TRBV4-3
d_gene: .
j_gene: TRBJ1-3

CDR3nt: TGCGCCAGCAACCGACAGGGTGGCGGAACTGAAGCTTTCTTT
CDR3aa: CASNRQGGGTEAFF
abundance: medium-sized
v_gene: TRBV5-1
d_gene: TRBD1
j_gene: TRBJ1-1

CDR3nt: TGTGCCAGTAGTATCAGGGACACTTTCCTCACAGATACGCAGTATTTT
CDR3aa: CASSIRDTFLTDTQYF
abundance: medium-sized
v_gene: TRBV19
d_gene: .
j_gene: TRBJ2-3

CDR3nt: TGTGCCAGCAGTGAAAGGAGGACAGGGGGCCAAGATTGGAATGAGCAGTTCTTC
CDR3aa: CASSERRTGGQDWNEQFF
abundance: .
v_gene: TRBV6-1
d_gene: TRBD1
j_gene: TRBJ2-1

CDR3nt: TGCGCCAGCAGCCAAGAAAGCAGGGCAGACCAGCCCCAGCATTTT
CDR3aa: CASSQESRADQPQHF
abundance: many
v_gene: TRBV4-1
d_gene: .
j_gene: TRBJ1-5

CDR3nt: TGCAGCGTTGAGGCCAGGGGCGGTGAGCAGTTCTTC
CDR3aa: CSVEARGGEQFF
abundance: few
v_gene: TRBV29-1
d_gene: .
j_gene: TRBJ2-1

CDR3nt: TGTGCCAGCAGCTTTGGAGGGGTCCAAGAGACCCAGTACTTC
CDR3aa: CASSFGGVQETQYF
abundance: many
v_gene: TRBV13
d_gene: .
j_gene: TRBJ2-5

CDR3nt: TGTGCCAGCTCACCAACAGGGCCCGATGGCTACACCTTC
CDR3aa: CASSPTGPDGYTF
abundance: large
v_gene: TRBV18
d_gene: .
j_gene: TRBJ1-2

CDR3nt: TGTGCCAGCAGTGGACAGGGACAGCCCCAGCATTTT
CDR3aa: CASSGQGQPQHF
abundance: medium-sized
v_gene: TRBV2
d_gene: TRBD1
j_gene: TRBJ1-5

CDR3nt: TGTGCCAGCCTCCGGAGCCTCGGGTTGTATGAGCAGTTCTTC
CDR3aa: CASLRSLGLYEQFF
abundance: many
v_gene: TRBV6-1
d_gene: .
j_gene: TRBJ2-1

CDR3nt: TGCGCCAGCAGCTTAAGACAGACTGAAGCTTTCTTT
CDR3aa: CASSLRQTEAFF
abundance: few
v_gene: TRBV5-1
d_gene: .
j_gene: TRBJ1-1